What follows are 29 T cell receptor beta chains derived from one specimen sequenced in a study of T-cell reconstitution after alpha-beta-depleted transplantation in children. Unique molecular identifiers tagged the TCRbeta library. TCRdb independently ran MiXCR on the PCR reads; one entry per CDR3 protein. The repertoire has 90,000 to 100,000 distinct CDR3 sequences, around 22% of them found once; the top ten carry about 21%. Source: PBMCs, taken before TCRalphabeta/CD19-depleted stem cell transplant. These receptors all come from a boy younger than 10 with acute lymphoblastic leukemia, due to receive a stem cell transplant.

The chain combines TRBV11-2 with TRBJ1-3, with D perhaps TRBD1 (5 bases). In germline, CDR1 is SGHAT, CDR2 FQNNGV. CDR3 length: 21 residues. The V and J ends lost 2 bases and 1 base respectively, with 27 bases between them. The chain's CDR3 is CASSLSGPGTIDGGSGNTIYF. The DNA for the CDR3 is TGTGCCAGCAGCTTATCCGGGCCGGGGACCATCGATGGGGGGTCTGGAAACACCATATATTTT. Using reference TRBV11-2 and TRBJ1-3 for the parts outside the CDR3, the full variable domain is EAGVAQSPRYKIIEKRQSVAFWCNPISGHATLYWYQQILGQGPKLLIQFQNNGVVDDSQLPKDRFSAERLKGVDSTLKIQPAKLEDSAVYLCASSLSGPGTIDGGSGNTIYFGEGSWLTVV.

V and J are TRBV24-1 and TRBJ2-1; 10 bases match TRBD2. CDR3 length: 16 residues. Germline-derived CDR1 and CDR2 are KGHDR and SFDVKD. The V and J ends lost 1 base and 8 bases, in that order; junction bases with no gene match: 7. The CDR3 protein is CATSDFRSGRAHEQFF. In DNA, the CDR3 is TGTGCCACCAGTGATTTTAGGAGCGGGAGGGCCCATGAGCAGTTCTTC.

The CDR3 nucleotides read TGTGCCAGCAGACAGGGCGATCCCTACGAGCAGTACTTC. It yields the protein CASRQGDPYEQYF. The chain is built from TRBV12-3 or TRBV12-4 and TRBJ2-7; the D gene is possibly TRBD1 (6 bases). With 6 bases removed from V and 2 bases from J, the gap between germline ends came to 11 bases. The length of the CDR3 is 13 residues.

This clonotype was detected ten times or more. The rearrangement uses TRBV9 and TRBJ2-1; 8 bases line up with TRBD2. The CDR3 has 15 residues. Germline CDR1 SGDLS, CDR2 YYNGEE. Unmatched junction bases numbered 8, after V lost 3 bases and J lost 6 bases. The CDR3 coding sequence is TGTGCCAGCAGCGCAACTAGCGGAGGGGCCAATGAGCAGTTCTTC. Amino acid sequence: CASSATSGGANEQFF.

The rearrangement links TRBV27 to TRBJ2-7; the D is unclear. The germline V gene has CDR1 MNHEY and CDR2 SMNVEV (reference sequence). With 8 bases removed from V and 1 base from J, the gap between germline ends came to 9 bases. CDR3 length equals 12 residues. Here the CDR3 reads CASGFYSYEQYF. The DNA for the CDR3 is TGTGCCAGCGGGTTCTATTCCTACGAGCAGTACTTC.

The V and J genes are TRBV9 and TRBJ2-3; TRBD2 matches 11 bases. V dropped 4 bases and J dropped 2; count of bases not matched to a gene: 9. CDR1 and CDR2 (germline): SGDLS, YYNGEE. This CDR3 spans 17 amino acids. DNA of the CDR3: TGTGCCAGCAGCCCAGTGGGTAGCGGGAGGGCCACAGATACGCAGTATTTT. It encodes CASSPVGSGRATDTQYF.

This clonotype was counted between two and nine times. The chain recombines TRBV2 with TRBJ1-4, with 9 bases lining up with TRBD1. Germline CDR1 reads SNHLY; CDR2 reads FYNNEI. CDR3 size: 15 residues. Unmatched junction bases numbered 7, after V lost 4 bases and J lost 7 bases. For the CDR3, the DNA is TGTGCCAGCAGTGTCTCAGGGACAGGGTTTGAAAAACTGTTTTTT. It specifies CASSVSGTGFEKLFF.

This chain connects TRBV29-1 to TRBJ2-1; D unclear. Germline lookup yields CDR1 SQVTM and CDR2 ANQGSEA. Between the trimmed V and J ends, which lost 3 bases and 5 bases, there was a span of 5 bases. The CDR3 length is 11 residues. In nucleotides, the CDR3 is TGCAGCGTTGAGCGGAACAATGAGCAGTTCTTC. Its translation: CSVERNNEQFF.

V gene TRBV5-1 combines with J gene TRBJ2-5, with unresolved D. CDR3 length equals 15 residues. Trimming removed 4 bases at V and 3 bases at J, with 16 bases between. CDR1 is SGHRS and CDR2 is YFSETQ in the germline V gene. As DNA, the CDR3 is TGCGCCAGCAGCCTAAGAGGCGGAATCGAAGAGACCCAGTACTTC. It codes for CASSLRGGIEETQYF. The variable domain in full, with the rest retrieved from reference TRBV5-1 and TRBJ2-5, is KAGVTQTPRYLIKTRGQQVTLSCSPISGHRSVSWYQQTPGQGLQFLFEYFSETQRNKGNFPGRFSGRQFSNSRSEMNVSTLELGDSALYLCASSLRGGIEETQYFGPGTRLLVL.

This sequence joins TRBV25-1 and TRBJ2-1, with D perhaps TRBD2 (5 bases). Trimming cost V 4 bases and J 0 bases, with 10 bases left between them. The CDR3 covers 15 residues. The germline V gene has CDR1 MGHDK and CDR2 SYGVNS. The CDR3 sequence is CASSVDGLSYNEQFF. The CDR3 bases are TGTGCCAGCAGTGTGGATGGACTCTCCTACAATGAGCAGTTCTTC.

This clonotype turned up a few times. This chain connects TRBV29-1 to TRBJ2-1, with D uncertain. V lost 3 bases and J 5 bases, leaving 14 bases between the germline ends. CDR3 length: 14 amino acids. Germline loops: CDR1 SQVTM, CDR2 ANQGSEA. The CDR3 region has the DNA TGCAGCGTTGAGGGTGTTTCCCGGGACAATGAGCAGTTCTTC. Encoded protein: CSVEGVSRDNEQFF.

The rearrangement links TRBV20-1 to TRBJ2-1; a possible D gene is TRBD2 (6 bases). V was shortened by 0 bases and J by 8 bases, with 17 bases between the two germline ends. The germline CDR1 and CDR2 sequences are DFQATT and SNEGSKA (reference sequence). CDR3 length: 15 residues. CDR3 residues: CSARDLKPSAHEQFF. The CDR3 coding sequence is TGCAGTGCTAGAGATCTTAAACCTAGCGCACATGAGCAGTTCTTC.

This chain joins TRBV7-2 and TRBJ2-2; 9 nucleotides line up with TRBD2. Looked up from germline, CDR1 is SGHTA and CDR2 is FQGNSA. The CDR3 sequence is 15 residues long. The V segment lost 5 bases and the J segment 7 bases; nucleotides outside the gene matches: 8. CDR3 DNA sequence: TGTGCCAGCAGCCCGACTAGCGGAGCAAACGGGGAGCTGTTTTTT. Translation gives CASSPTSGANGELFF.

The chain joins TRBV28 to TRBJ2-4, with 7 bases aligning to TRBD1. Germline V lookup: CDR1 MDHEN, CDR2 SYDVKM. This CDR3 has 16 residues. V dropped 6 bases and J dropped 1; count of bases not matched to a gene: 9. CDR3 loop: CASRRAGTVAKNIQYF. Here the CDR3 DNA reads TGTGCCAGCAGGAGGGCCGGGACAGTCGCCAAAAACATTCAGTACTTC.

This clonotype has a count of ten or more. The V call is TRBV7-8, the J call TRBJ2-5; D not certain. The length of the CDR3 is 16 residues. Trimming shortened V by 4 bases and J by 2 bases, and 17 bases separated the two germline ends. Germline assignment: CDR1 SGHVS and CDR2 FQNEAQ. The CDR3 sequence is CASSSLLGAAQETQYF. The CDR3 DNA reads TGTGCCAGCAGCTCCCTACTTGGTGCGGCACAAGAGACCCAGTACTTC.

This clonotype was detected a few times. This chain joins TRBV11-2 and TRBJ2-1, with 16 bases fitting TRBD2. V lost 1 base to trimming and J lost 9 bases; unmatched junction nucleotides: 3. This CDR3 is built from 16 residues. Germline CDR1 SGHAT, CDR2 FQNNGV. This CDR3 is CASSLVGTSGRGEQFF. The CDR3 nucleotides are TGTGCCAGCAGCTTAGTTGGGACTAGCGGGAGGGGTGAGCAGTTCTTC. The whole variable domain, remainder taken from reference TRBV11-2 and TRBJ2-1, is EAGVAQSPRYKIIEKRQSVAFWCNPISGHATLYWYQQILGQGPKLLIQFQNNGVVDDSQLPKDRFSAERLKGVDSTLKIQPAKLEDSAVYLCASSLVGTSGRGEQFFGPGTRLTVL.

This clonotype showed up just a few times. The rearrangement joins TRBV6-1 to TRBJ2-1; D is possibly TRBD1 (5 bases). V dropped 8 bases and J dropped 10 bases, with 12 bases sitting between them. Germline CDR1 reads MNHNS; CDR2 reads SASEGT. The CDR3 consists of 11 residues. The CDR3 loop reads CASGRGREQFF. The CDR3, as DNA: TGTGCCAGCGGTAGGGGCCGGGAGCAGTTCTTC.

A few counts support this clonotype. The CDR3 DNA follows: TGTGCCAGCAGTTTATACGCAGCCTCCTACGAGCAGTACTTC. It translates to CASSLYAASYEQYF. This chain connects TRBV27 to TRBJ2-7; the D is unclear. V lost 1 base, J lost 0 bases, and 7 bases lay in between. CDR3 length: 14 amino acids. Germline V gene lookup returns CDR1 MNHEY and CDR2 SMNVEV (reference sequence).

This clonotype was counted a few times. This sequence joins TRBV6-2 or TRBV6-3 and TRBJ2-3; D ambiguous. There are 14 residues in the CDR3. Trimming removed 2 bases at V and 5 bases at J, with 11 bases between. Germline CDR1 is MNHEY and CDR2 is SVGEGT. The CDR3 DNA sequence: TGTGCCAGCAGTTACGTTGACGGTGGAGATACGCAGTATTTT. Protein product: CASSYVDGGDTQYF.

Comments on this clonotype: At one of its ends the junction is not consistent with the germline gene, which may arise from a read error. The rearrangement joins TRBV10-3 to TRBJ1-6; D is possibly TRBD1 (5 bases). Germline V gene lookup returns CDR1 ENHRY and CDR2 SYGVKD. The CDR3 runs to 9 residues. The CDR3 nucleotides are TGTGCCATCAGTGAAGTCAGGGTCTTT. Translating it yields CAISEVRVF.

The genes are TRBV4-3 and TRBJ2-5; D remains ambiguous. V gave up 2 bases and J gave up 7 bases, with 11 bases separating them. CDR3 size: 13 residues. CDR1 and CDR2 from the germline V gene are LGHNA and YSLEER. The CDR3 sequence is CASSQHPGWTQYF. The CDR3 DNA reads TGCGCCAGCAGCCAACATCCGGGCTGGACCCAGTACTTC.

This clonotype was detected a few times. The J gene is TRBJ2-2, the V gene TRBV11-2; a weak D match, TRBD2 (5 bases). V lost 2 bases and J 4 bases, leaving 14 bases between the germline ends. Germline V CDR1 and CDR2: SGHAT, FQNNGV. The CDR3 sequence is 16 residues long. Here the CDR3 DNA reads TGTGCCAGCAGCTTATCAGCTAGCTCAGGCACCGGGGAGCTGTTTTTT. Protein sequence: CASSLSASSGTGELFF.

The rearrangement joins TRBV20-1 to TRBJ2-7, with TRBD1 as a possible D gene (5 bases). Trimming took 0 bases from V and 2 from J, leaving 11 bases between them. This CDR3 region has 14 residues. From germline, CDR1 is DFQATT and CDR2 SNEGSKA (reference sequence). The CDR3 region has the DNA TGCAGTGCTAGAGATCCAGGGATTACCTACGAGCAGTACTTC. Translated, it gives CSARDPGITYEQYF.

This clonotype was seen at least ten times. The chain has TRBV27 and TRBJ2-7; perhaps TRBD1 as D (5 bases). Germline CDR1 is MNHEY and CDR2 is SMNVEV (reference sequence). Trimming stripped 5 bases from V and 1 base from J, with 15 bases between. This CDR3 is 15 amino acids long. For the CDR3, the DNA is TGTGCCAGCAGTCGTGGGGCGTTTATATCCTACGAGCAGTACTTC. Translating gives CASSRGAFISYEQYF.

A few counts support this clonotype. V and J are TRBV3-1 and TRBJ2-2; 11 bases are a match to TRBD2. The length of the CDR3 is 19 residues. Germline-derived CDR1 and CDR2 are LGHDT and YNNKEL (reference sequence). J lost 4 bases, V lost 1 base, and 11 bases had no gene match. The CDR3 reads CASSQVGTSGWFGTGELFF. DNA for the CDR3: TGTGCCAGCAGCCAAGTAGGGACTAGCGGATGGTTCGGCACCGGGGAGCTGTTTTTT.

The chain joins TRBV5-5 to TRBJ2-1, with D possibly being TRBD2 (6 bases). The germline V and J ends were trimmed by 3 bases and 12 bases, with 22 bases remaining between them. The CDR3 spans 15 residues. CDR1 is SGHKS and CDR2 is YYEKEE in the germline V gene (reference sequence). The DNA for the CDR3 is TGTGCCAGCAGCTCCCGATCTCCCACTAGCAAACTGCAGTTCTTC. Its translation is CASSSRSPTSKLQFF.

V is TRBV29-1 and J is TRBJ1-5, with D tentatively TRBD1 (6 bases). Trimming cost V 7 bases and J 3 bases, with 16 bases left between them. This CDR3 contains 14 residues. The V gene's germline CDR1 is SQVTM and CDR2 ANQGSEA. CDR3 DNA: TGCAGCGGCTCTAGGTACAGGGCCAATCAGCCCCAGCATTTT. This sequence encodes CSGSRYRANQPQHF.

V is TRBV20-1 and J is TRBJ2-1; TRBD2 aligns across 10 bases. From germline, CDR1 is DFQATT and CDR2 SNEGSKA (reference sequence). This CDR3 is built from 14 residues. Trimming cost V 5 bases and J 8 bases; bases outside gene matches: 9. CDR3: CSARGPSGSHEQFF. CDR3 nucleotides: TGCAGTGCTCGTGGGCCTAGCGGGAGTCATGAGCAGTTCTTC.

This clonotype came up a few times. The rearrangement uses TRBV3-1 and TRBJ2-5, with 12 bases that match TRBD1. The CDR3 totals 18 residues. Germline loops: CDR1 LGHDT, CDR2 YNNKEL (reference sequence). V shed 4 bases, J shed 5 bases, and the junction held 14 bases outside the gene matches. The CDR3 reads CASSLSGTGGARRETQYF. CDR3 bases: TGTGCCAGCAGCCTATCCGGGACAGGGGGCGCAAGGAGGGAGACCCAGTACTTC.